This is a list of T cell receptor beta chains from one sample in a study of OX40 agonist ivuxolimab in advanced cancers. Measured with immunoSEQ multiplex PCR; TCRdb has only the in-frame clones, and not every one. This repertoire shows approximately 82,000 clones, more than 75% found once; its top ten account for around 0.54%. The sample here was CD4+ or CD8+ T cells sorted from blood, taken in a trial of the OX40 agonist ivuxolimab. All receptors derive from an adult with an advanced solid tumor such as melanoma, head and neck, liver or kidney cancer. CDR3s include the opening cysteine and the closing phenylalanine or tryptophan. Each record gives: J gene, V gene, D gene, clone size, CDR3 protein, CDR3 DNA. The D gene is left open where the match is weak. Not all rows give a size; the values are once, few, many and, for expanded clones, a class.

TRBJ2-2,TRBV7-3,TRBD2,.,CASSPSGRAGGELFF,TGTGCCAGCAGCCCTAGCGGGAGGGCCGGCGGGGAGCTGTTTTTT
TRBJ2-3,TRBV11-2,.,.,CASTTLKAGGGDTQYF,TGTGCCAGCACAACCCTAAAGGCAGGGGGAGGAGATACGCAGTATTTT
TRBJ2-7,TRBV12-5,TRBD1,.,CASGLVLGQVAYEQYF,TGTGCTAGTGGTTTGGTACTAGGACAGGTAGCCTACGAGCAGTACTTC
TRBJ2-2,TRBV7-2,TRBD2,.,CASSLTSGTYTGELFF,TGTGCCAGCAGCTTAACTAGCGGGACCTACACCGGGGAGCTGTTTTTT
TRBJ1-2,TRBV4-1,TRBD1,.,CASSFRQGNYGYTF,TGCGCCAGCAGCTTCCGACAGGGGAACTATGGCTACACCTTC
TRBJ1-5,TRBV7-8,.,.,CASSLGFGTVNSNQPQHF,TGTGCCAGCAGCTTAGGGTTCGGGACGGTCAATAGCAATCAGCCCCAGCATTTT
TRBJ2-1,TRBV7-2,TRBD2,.,CASSLWKLAGGPGEQFF,TGTGCCAGCAGCTTATGGAAACTAGCGGGGGGGCCCGGTGAGCAGTTCTTC
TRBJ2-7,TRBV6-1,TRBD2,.,CATSGLAGAGYEQYF,TGTGCCACCTCAGGACTAGCGGGAGCCGGCTACGAGCAGTACTTC
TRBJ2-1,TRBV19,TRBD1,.,CASSETGVSNEQFF,TGTGCCAGTTCGGAGACAGGGGTGTCCAATGAGCAGTTCTTC
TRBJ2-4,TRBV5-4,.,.,CASSFQGRAQYF,TGTGCCAGCAGCTTCCAGGGTCGGGCACAGTACTTC
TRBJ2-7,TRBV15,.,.,CATSRDWAPDSPFSYEQYF,TGTGCCACCAGCAGAGATTGGGCCCCTGACAGCCCATTCTCCTACGAGCAGTACTTC
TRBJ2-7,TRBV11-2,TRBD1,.,CASSLLDRVGYEQYF,TGTGCCAGCAGCTTACTGGACAGGGTCGGGTACGAGCAGTACTTC
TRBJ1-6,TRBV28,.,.,CASSPTSYNSPLHF,TGTGCCAGCAGCCCAACCTCCTATAATTCACCCCTCCACTTT
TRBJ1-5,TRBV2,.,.,CASSGVLSNQPQHF,TGTGCCAGCAGTGGGGTACTTTCCAATCAGCCCCAGCATTTT
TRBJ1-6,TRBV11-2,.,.,CASSGSSYNSPLHF,TGTGCCAGCAGTGGTAGCTCCTATAATTCACCCCTCCACTTT
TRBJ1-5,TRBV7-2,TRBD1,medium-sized,CASSLQGDQPQHF,TGTGCCAGCAGCTTACAGGGGGATCAGCCCCAGCATTTT
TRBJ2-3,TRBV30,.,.,CAWSEGPPHWTQYF,TGTGCCTGGAGTGAAGGACCTCCCCACTGGACGCAGTATTTT
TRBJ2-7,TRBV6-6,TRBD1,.,CASSSGTGSYEQYF,TGTGCCAGCAGTTCCGGGACAGGCTCCTACGAGCAGTACTTC
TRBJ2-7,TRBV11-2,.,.,CASSLGQRREYEQYF,TGTGCCAGCAGCTTAGGCCAAAGAAGGGAATACGAGCAGTACTTC
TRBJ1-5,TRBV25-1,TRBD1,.,CASSDTRGLQPQHF,TGTGCCAGCAGTGATACCAGGGGGCTTCAGCCCCAGCATTTT